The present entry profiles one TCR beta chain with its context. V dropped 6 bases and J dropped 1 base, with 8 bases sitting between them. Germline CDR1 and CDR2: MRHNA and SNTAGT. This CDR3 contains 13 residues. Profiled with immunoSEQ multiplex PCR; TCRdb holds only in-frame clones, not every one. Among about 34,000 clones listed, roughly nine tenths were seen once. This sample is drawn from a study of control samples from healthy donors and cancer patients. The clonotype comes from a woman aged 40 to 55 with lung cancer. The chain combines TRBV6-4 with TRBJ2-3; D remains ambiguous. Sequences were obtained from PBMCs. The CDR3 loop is CASSVPGTDTQYF. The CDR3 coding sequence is TGTGCCAGCAGCGTACCGGGCACAGATACGCAGTATTTT.